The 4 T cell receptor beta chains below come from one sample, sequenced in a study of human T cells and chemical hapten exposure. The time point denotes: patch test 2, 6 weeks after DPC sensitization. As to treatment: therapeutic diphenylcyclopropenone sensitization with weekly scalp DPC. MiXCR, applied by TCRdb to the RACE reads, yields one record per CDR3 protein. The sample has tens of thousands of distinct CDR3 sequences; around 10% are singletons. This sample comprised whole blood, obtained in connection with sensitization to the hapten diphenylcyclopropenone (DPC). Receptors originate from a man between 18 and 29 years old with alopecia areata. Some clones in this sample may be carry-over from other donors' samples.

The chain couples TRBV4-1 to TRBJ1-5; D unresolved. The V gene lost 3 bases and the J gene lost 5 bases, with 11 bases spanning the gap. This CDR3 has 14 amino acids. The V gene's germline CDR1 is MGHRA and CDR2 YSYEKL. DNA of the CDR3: TGCGCCAGCAGCCACATAGACAAATATCAGCCCCAGCATTTT. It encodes CASSHIDKYQPQHF.

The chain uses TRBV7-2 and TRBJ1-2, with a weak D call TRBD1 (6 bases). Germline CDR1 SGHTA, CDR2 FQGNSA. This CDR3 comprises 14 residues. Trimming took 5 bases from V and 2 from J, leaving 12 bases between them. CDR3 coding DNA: TGTGCCAGCAGCAGGGGGAACCTCAACTATGGCTACACCTTC. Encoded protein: CASSRGNLNYGYTF.

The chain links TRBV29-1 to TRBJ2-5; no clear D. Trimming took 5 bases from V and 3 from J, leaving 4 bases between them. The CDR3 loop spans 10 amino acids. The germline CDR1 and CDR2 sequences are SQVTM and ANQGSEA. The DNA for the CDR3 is TGCAGCGTTTCAAAAGAGACCCAGTACTTC. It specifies CSVSKETQYF.

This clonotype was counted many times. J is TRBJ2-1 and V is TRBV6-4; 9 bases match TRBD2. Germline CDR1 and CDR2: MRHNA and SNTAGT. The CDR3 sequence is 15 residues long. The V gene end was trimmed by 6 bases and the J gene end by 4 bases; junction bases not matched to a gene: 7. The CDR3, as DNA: TGTGCCAGCAGCTCGAGCGGGGGGTCTTACAATGAGCAGTTCTTC. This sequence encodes CASSSSGGSYNEQFF.